This is a list of T cell receptor beta chains from one sample in a study of T-cell reconstitution after alpha-beta-depleted transplantation in children. TCRdb passed the PCR reads through MiXCR, listing each CDR3 protein once. Here the sample spans about 580,000 distinct CDR3 sequences, more than 20% being singletons. This specimen was PBMCs, mostly from graft donor cells, taken 360 days after TCRalphabeta/CD19-depleted stem cell transplant. The source is a boy under two years old who had a stem cell transplant for acute myeloid leukemia, so the T cells may come from the graft donor. CDR3s include the opening cysteine and the closing phenylalanine or tryptophan. A D gene is named only where the DNA matches it firmly. Not all rows give a size; the values are once, few, many and, for expanded clones, a class.

.	TRBJ1-4	TRBV5-1	few	CASSADPTGNEKLFF	TGCGCCAGCAGCGCTGACCCAACGGGTAATGAAAAACTGTTTTTT
.	TRBJ2-1	TRBV6-5	.	CASKSFRGRYNEQFF	TGTGCCAGCAAAAGTTTTCGGGGCCGCTACAATGAGCAGTTCTTC
TRBD2	TRBJ2-5	TRBV4-3	many	CASSQELRGAFQETQYF	TGCGCCAGCAGCCAAGAGCTGCGGGGGGCTTTCCAAGAGACCCAGTACTTC
TRBD2	TRBJ2-1	TRBV5-1	few	CASSGRAGYGNEQFF	TGCGCCAGCAGCGGGAGGGCGGGGTACGGCAATGAGCAGTTCTTC
.	TRBJ2-3	TRBV3-1	once	CASSPIGDPPDTQYF	TGTGCCAGCAGCCCGATCGGTGACCCGCCGGATACGCAGTATTTT
TRBD1	TRBJ1-1	TRBV20-1	once	CSAQRTGLITEAFF	TGCAGTGCTCAACGGACAGGGTTGATCACTGAAGCTTTCTTT
.	TRBJ2-7	TRBV21-1	few	CDSYDGQYF	TGTGATTCATACGACGGGCAGTACTTC
.	TRBJ2-2	TRBV30	many	CARNPGGGTGELFF	TGTGCCCGGAACCCTGGGGGCGGCACCGGGGAGCTGTTTTTT
.	TRBJ2-7	TRBV20-1	few	CSASRSYYEQYF	TGCAGTGCCAGTCGGTCTTACTACGAGCAGTACTTC
.	TRBJ2-7	TRBV7-9	many	CASSLGDRPEQYF	TGTGCCAGCAGCTTAGGAGATCGGCCCGAGCAGTACTTC
.	TRBJ2-3	TRBV7-8	.	CASSLYAGDTDTQYF	TGTGCCAGCAGCTTATACGCAGGGGACACAGATACGCAGTATTTT
TRBD2	TRBJ2-7	TRBV27	.	CASSPGRAGSYEQYF	TGTGCCAGCAGCCCAGGGAGAGCGGGGTCCTACGAGCAGTACTTC
.	TRBJ2-1	TRBV12-3/TRBV12-4	few	CASSFVTREQFF	TGTGCCAGCAGTTTTGTTACAAGAGAGCAGTTCTTC
.	TRBJ2-5	TRBV18	few	CASSPPTLETQYF	TGTGCCAGCTCACCACCTACACTGGAGACCCAGTACTTC
.	TRBJ1-6	TRBV12-3/TRBV12-4	many	CASTLAVYNSPLHF	TGTGCCAGCACCCTGGCGGTCTATAATTCACCCCTCCACTTT
.	TRBJ2-2	TRBV28	.	CASSLLPLTGRHTGELFF	TGTGCCAGCAGTTTATTGCCCCTGACAGGGAGGCACACCGGGGAGCTGTTTTTT
TRBD1	TRBJ2-3	TRBV6-2/TRBV6-3	.	CASSYSVLQGAFTGLTDTQYF	TGTGCCAGCAGTTACTCAGTCCTCCAGGGGGCATTTACTGGCCTGACAGATACGCAGTATTTT